This is a list of T cell receptor beta chains from one sample in a study of cytomegalovirus exposure and HLA in healthy donors. The protocol was immunoSEQ multiplex PCR, while the TCRdb copy is restricted to in-frame clones and leaves out a portion. The profile covers approximately 190,000 clones, with around three quarters appearing a single time and roughly 15% taken by the ten largest. Sequenced sample: PBMCs. The source of these receptors is a woman in her thirties in good health and CMV-seropositive. The CDR3 runs from the conserved cysteine through the conserved F or W. Fields, in order: CDR3 DNA, CDR3 protein, J gene, V gene, D gene, clone size. D genes are given only for firm matches. Size is omitted from some rows. Given values are once, few, many or a class for expanded clones.

TGTGCCAGCAGTCCCTGGGGCGGGAGGGCCGAAAATGAGCAGTTCTTC CASSPWGGRAENEQFF TRBJ2-1 TRBV28 TRBD2 NA
TGCACCAGCAGCCAGACTCAGGGGTATGAAGCTTTCTTT CTSSQTQGYEAFF TRBJ1-1 TRBV1 NA NA
TGTGCCAGCAGGGGACAGGGGCTTAACTATGGCTACACCTTC CASRGQGLNYGYTF TRBJ1-2 TRBV28 TRBD1 NA
TGTGCCAGCAGCTTTCAGGACAGGGCCCAGCCCCAGCATTTT CASSFQDRAQPQHF TRBJ1-5 TRBV7-8 TRBD1 NA
TGTTCCAGCAGCTTCGCGACAGGGGCCGATGACTACGAGCAGTACTTC CSSSFATGADDYEQYF TRBJ2-7 TRBV7-9 TRBD1 NA
TGTTCCAGCAGCACATCCGGGACATCATACGAGCAGTACTTC CSSSTSGTSYEQYF TRBJ2-7 TRBV7-9 NA NA
TGTGCCAGCAGTGACCCTTCAGGGGCCCTAGATGACGAAAAACTGTTTTTT CASSDPSGALDDEKLFF TRBJ1-4 TRBV2 NA once
TGTGCCAGCAGCCACAGGGACGGCTACGAGCAGTACTTC CASSHRDGYEQYF TRBJ2-7 TRBV7-9 NA NA
TGTGCCAGCAGTCCAAACAGGGGGGGCGAGCAGTACTTC CASSPNRGGEQYF TRBJ2-7 TRBV27 NA NA
TGCAGCGTTGGCCTACTAGCGGGAGGAGGCGATGAGCAGTTCTTC CSVGLLAGGGDEQFF TRBJ2-1 TRBV29-1 TRBD2 NA
TGTGCCAGCAGCCCCCGGGACAGGGAAGGCTACACCTTC CASSPRDREGYTF TRBJ1-2 TRBV7-9 TRBD1 NA
TGCGCCAGCAGCCAAGAACGCGGTAGGACTGAAGCTTTCTTT CASSQERGRTEAFF TRBJ1-1 TRBV4-3 NA few
TGTGCCAGCTCACGTACCGGGGGGGGCTTGGGCAATCAGCCCCAGCATTTT CASSRTGGGLGNQPQHF TRBJ1-5 TRBV18 NA NA
TGTGCCAGCAGTCTTGGGACTGGCATCGGTGCGCAGTATTTT CASSLGTGIGAQYF TRBJ2-3 TRBV27 NA NA
TGTGCCAGCGGGACGGACAGCGGAACCTCTAATGAAAAACTGTTTTTT CASGTDSGTSNEKLFF TRBJ1-4 TRBV2 NA few
TGTGCCAGCAGTCCACTCGGGGGAGAGACCCAGTACTTC CASSPLGGETQYF TRBJ2-5 TRBV27 NA NA
TGTGCCAGCAGTTTCTTTCGGGGGGGTGAAAAACTGTTTTTT CASSFFRGGEKLFF TRBJ1-4 TRBV28 NA few
TGTGCCAGCAGCTCAACGGAGGGAGCTGAAGCTTTCTTT CASSSTEGAEAFF TRBJ1-1 TRBV7-9 NA few
TGTGCCAGCAACCCGGGACAGAGCCCCTACGAGCAGTACTTC CASNPGQSPYEQYF TRBJ2-7 TRBV7-9 TRBD1 NA
TGTGCCAGCAGCTTAGGGCGGGGCCTTTTCACCGGGGAGCTGTTTTTT CASSLGRGLFTGELFF TRBJ2-2 TRBV7-3 NA few
TGTGCTAGTGGTTTACATCAGGGAACCTACGAGCAGTACTTC CASGLHQGTYEQYF TRBJ2-7 TRBV12-5 NA NA
TGCGCCAGCAGCCAAGAAAGGACAGCTTACAATGAGCAGTTCTTC CASSQERTAYNEQFF TRBJ2-1 TRBV4-1 NA NA
TGTGCCAGTAGTATACCGGGATCTGTCCAAGAGACCCAGTACTTC CASSIPGSVQETQYF TRBJ2-5 TRBV19 NA NA
TGTGCCGGTGGCAGGGGGCGAAGGACTGAAGCTTTCTTT CAGGRGRRTEAFF TRBJ1-1 TRBV28 TRBD1 NA
TGCGCCAGCAGCCAAGAGAGGGCAGGAGTAGGGTGGGAGACCCAGTACTTC CASSQERAGVGWETQYF TRBJ2-5 TRBV4-1 NA NA
TGTGCCAGCAGTTATCAGGTCCAGCTTTCTAACGAGCAGTACTTC CASSYQVQLSNEQYF TRBJ2-7 TRBV6-6 NA NA
TGTGCCAGTAGTATTCGACAGTGGAACACCGGGGAGCTGTTTTTT CASSIRQWNTGELFF TRBJ2-2 TRBV19 NA NA
TGTGCCAGCCTCCTCCAGCAGGGCGTGGAGACCCAGTACTTC CASLLQQGVETQYF TRBJ2-5 TRBV11-2 NA NA
TGCAGCGTTAGCGCCGATGAAAAACTGTTTTTT CSVSADEKLFF TRBJ1-4 TRBV29-1 NA NA
TGCGCCAGCAGCCAAGAGGTTCAGGGGGCGCGGGGCTACACCTTC CASSQEVQGARGYTF TRBJ1-2 TRBV4-3 TRBD1 NA
TGTGCCAGCAGCTCTAGCGGGAGAAGCACAGATACGCAGTATTTT CASSSSGRSTDTQYF TRBJ2-3 TRBV7-3 TRBD2 NA